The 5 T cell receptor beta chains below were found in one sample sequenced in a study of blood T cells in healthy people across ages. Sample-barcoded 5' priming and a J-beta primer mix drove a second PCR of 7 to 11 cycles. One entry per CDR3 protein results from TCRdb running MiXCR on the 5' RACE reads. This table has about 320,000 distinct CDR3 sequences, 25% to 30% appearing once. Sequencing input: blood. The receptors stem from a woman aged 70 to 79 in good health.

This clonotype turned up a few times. CDR3 residues: CASSTMGGRVNIQYF. The CDR3 DNA is TGTGCCAGCAGCACGATGGGCGGGAGGGTAAACATTCAGTACTTC. This chain links TRBV7-2 with TRBJ2-4, with 9 bases aligning to TRBD2. The CDR3 has 15 amino acids. J lost 6 bases, V lost 5 bases, and 8 bases had no gene match. The germline V gene has CDR1 SGHTA and CDR2 FQGNSA.

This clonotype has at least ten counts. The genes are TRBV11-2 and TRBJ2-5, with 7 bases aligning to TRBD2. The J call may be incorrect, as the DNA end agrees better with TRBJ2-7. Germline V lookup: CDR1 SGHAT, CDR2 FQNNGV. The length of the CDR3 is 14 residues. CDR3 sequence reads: CASSLRASGYEQYF. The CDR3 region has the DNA TGTGCCAGCAGCTTAAGGGCTAGCGGCTACGAGCAGTACTTC.

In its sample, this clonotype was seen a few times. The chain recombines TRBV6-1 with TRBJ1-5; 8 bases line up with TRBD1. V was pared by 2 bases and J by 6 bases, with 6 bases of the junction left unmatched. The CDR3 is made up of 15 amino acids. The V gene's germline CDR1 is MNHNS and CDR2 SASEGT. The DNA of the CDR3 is TGTGCCAGCAGTGAACAGGGGGCCATGACTCAGCCCCAGCATTTT. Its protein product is CASSEQGAMTQPQHF.

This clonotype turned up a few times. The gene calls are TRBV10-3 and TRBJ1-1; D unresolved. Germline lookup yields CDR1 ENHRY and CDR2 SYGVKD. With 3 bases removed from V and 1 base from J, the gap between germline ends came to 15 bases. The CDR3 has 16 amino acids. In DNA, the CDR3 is TGTGCCATCAGTGATGCCGGGAGCCTCTCGAACACTGAAGCTTTCTTT. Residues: CAISDAGSLSNTEAFF.

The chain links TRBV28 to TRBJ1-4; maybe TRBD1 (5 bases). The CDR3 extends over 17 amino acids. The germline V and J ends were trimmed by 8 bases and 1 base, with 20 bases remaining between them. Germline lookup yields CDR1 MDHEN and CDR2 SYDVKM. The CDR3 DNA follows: TGTGCCAGCTCGCCGCCGGGGCTGGGGAAAACTAATGAAAAACTGTTTTTT. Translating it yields CASSPPGLGKTNEKLFF.